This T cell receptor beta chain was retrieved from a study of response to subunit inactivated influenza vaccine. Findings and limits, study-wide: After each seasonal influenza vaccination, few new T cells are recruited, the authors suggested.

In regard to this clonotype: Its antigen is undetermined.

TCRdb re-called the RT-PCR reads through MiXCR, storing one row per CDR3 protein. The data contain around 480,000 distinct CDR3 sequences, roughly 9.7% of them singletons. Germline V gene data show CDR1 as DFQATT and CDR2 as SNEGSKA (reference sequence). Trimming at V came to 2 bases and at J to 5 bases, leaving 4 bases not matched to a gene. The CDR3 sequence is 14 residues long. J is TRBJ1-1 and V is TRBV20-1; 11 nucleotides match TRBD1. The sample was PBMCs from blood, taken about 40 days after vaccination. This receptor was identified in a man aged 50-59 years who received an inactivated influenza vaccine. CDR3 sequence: CSARSGTGGTEAFF. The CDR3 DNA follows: TGCAGTGCTAGATCCGGGACAGGGGGAACTGAAGCTTTCTTT.